This TCR beta chain was obtained from a study of blood T cell repertoires in COVID-19. As for the study in general: Specimens from acute and convalescent COVID-19 originated in the United States, Italy and Spain. T cells, B-cell-depleted T cells, or PBMCs provided the cDNA or gDNA that served as material.

The count of this clone is one. In the original analysis: Amplification from reference gene primers served as the basis for estimated nucleated cell counts. Some clones are missing from TCRdb's copy, which holds only in-frame ones; the method was immunoSEQ multiplex PCR. That table supplies the V and J calls and clone size; D and trimming were determined from the DNA. The repertoire has roughly 110,000 clones, about 91% of them found once; the top ten carry approximately 6.8%. The CDR3 sequence is 14 residues long. The germline V gene encodes CDR1 MDHEN and CDR2 SYDVKM. The V gene lost 4 bases and the J gene lost 3 bases, with 7 bases spanning the gap.

The sequence came from a man aged 45-65 years with active or convalescent COVID-19. The specimen sequenced was peripheral blood. The chain carries TRBV28 and TRBJ2-6; perhaps TRBD1 as D (6 bases). In DNA, the CDR3 is TGTGCCAGCAGTTCAGGGGTTGGGGCCAACGTCCTGACTTTC. Protein sequence: CASSSGVGANVLTF.